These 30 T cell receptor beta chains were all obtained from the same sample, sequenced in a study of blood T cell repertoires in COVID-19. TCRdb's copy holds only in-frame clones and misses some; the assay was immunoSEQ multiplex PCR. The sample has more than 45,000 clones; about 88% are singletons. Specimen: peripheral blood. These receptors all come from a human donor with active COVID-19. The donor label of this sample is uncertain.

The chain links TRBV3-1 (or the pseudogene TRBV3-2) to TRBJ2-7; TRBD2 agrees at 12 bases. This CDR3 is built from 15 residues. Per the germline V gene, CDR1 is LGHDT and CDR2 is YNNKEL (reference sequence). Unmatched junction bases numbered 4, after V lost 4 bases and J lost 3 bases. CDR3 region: CASSLSLAGGYEQYF. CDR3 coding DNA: TGTGCCAGCAGCCTGTCACTAGCGGGGGGCTACGAGCAGTACTTC.

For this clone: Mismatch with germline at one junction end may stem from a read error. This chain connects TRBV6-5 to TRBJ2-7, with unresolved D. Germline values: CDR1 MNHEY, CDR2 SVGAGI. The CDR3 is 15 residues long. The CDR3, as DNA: TGTGCCAGCAGCCTCCTCCCGCAACCATCCTACGCGCAGTACTTC. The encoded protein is CASSLLPQPSYAQYF.

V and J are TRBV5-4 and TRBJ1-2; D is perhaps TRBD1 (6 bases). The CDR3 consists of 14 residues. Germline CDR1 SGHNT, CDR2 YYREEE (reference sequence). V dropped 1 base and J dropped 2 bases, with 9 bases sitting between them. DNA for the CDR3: TGTGCCAGCAGCTTGCAGGGGATGAACTATGGCTACACCTTC. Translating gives CASSLQGMNYGYTF.

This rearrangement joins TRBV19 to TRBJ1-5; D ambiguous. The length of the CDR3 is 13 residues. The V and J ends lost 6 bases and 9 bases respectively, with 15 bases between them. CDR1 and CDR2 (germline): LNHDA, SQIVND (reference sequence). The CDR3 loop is CASRRVAERPQHF. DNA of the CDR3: TGTGCCAGTAGGAGGGTTGCGGAACGGCCCCAGCATTTT.

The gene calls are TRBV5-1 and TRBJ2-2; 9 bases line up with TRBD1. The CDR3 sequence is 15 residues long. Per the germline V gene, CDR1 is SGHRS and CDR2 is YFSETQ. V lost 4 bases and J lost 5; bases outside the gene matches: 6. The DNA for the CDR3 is TGCGCCAGCAGCCCGGGACAGGGAAAAACCGGGGAGCTGTTTTTT. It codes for CASSPGQGKTGELFF.

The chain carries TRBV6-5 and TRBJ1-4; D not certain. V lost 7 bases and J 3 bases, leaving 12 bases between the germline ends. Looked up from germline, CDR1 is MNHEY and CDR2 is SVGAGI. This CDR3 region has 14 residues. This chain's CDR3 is CASTLITANEKLFF. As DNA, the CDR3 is TGTGCCAGCACCTTAATAACGGCTAATGAAAAACTGTTTTTT.

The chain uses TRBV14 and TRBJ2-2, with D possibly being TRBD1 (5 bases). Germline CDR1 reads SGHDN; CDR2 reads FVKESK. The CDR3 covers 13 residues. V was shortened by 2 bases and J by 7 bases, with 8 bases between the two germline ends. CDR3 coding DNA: TGTGCCAGCAGCCAATATCAGGGCGGGGAGCTGTTTTTT. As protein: CASSQYQGGELFF.

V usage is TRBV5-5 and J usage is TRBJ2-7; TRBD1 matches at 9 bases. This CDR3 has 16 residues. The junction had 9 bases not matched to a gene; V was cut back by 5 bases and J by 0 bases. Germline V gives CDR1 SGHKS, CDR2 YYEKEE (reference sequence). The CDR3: CASRDRGGSGSYEQYF. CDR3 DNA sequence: TGTGCCAGCAGGGACAGGGGAGGGAGTGGCTCCTACGAGCAGTACTTC.

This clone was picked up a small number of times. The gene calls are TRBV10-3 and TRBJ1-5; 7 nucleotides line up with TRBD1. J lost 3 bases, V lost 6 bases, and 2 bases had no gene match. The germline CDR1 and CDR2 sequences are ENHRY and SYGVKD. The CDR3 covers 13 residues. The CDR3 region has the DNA TGTGCCATCAGGGGGACAGTCAATCAGCCCCAGCATTTT. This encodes CAIRGTVNQPQHF.

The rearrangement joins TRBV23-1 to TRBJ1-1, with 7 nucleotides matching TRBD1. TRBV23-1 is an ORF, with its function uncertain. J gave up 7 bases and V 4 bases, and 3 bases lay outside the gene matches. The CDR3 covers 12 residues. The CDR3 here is CASSRRQGEAFF. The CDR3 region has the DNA TGCGCCAGCAGTCGAAGACAGGGTGAAGCTTTCTTT.

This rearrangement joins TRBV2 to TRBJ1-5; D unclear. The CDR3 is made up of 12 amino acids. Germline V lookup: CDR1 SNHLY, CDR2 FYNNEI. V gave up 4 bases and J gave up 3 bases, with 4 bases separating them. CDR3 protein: CASSVYNQPQHF. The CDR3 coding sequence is TGTGCCAGCAGTGTGTACAATCAGCCCCAGCATTTT. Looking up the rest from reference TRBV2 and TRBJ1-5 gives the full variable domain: EPEVTQTPSHQVTQMGQEVILRCVPISNHLYFYWYRQILGQKVEFLVSFYNNEISEKSEIFDDQFSVERPDGSNFTLKIRSTKLEDSAMYFCASSVYNQPQHFGDGTRLSIL.

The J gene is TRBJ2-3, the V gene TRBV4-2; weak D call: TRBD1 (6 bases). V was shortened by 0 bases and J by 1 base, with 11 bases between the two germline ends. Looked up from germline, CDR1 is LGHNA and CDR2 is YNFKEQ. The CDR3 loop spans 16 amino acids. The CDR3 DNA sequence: TGTGCCAGCAGCCAAGATCAGGGGCAAGGCACAGATACGCAGTATTTT. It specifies CASSQDQGQGTDTQYF.

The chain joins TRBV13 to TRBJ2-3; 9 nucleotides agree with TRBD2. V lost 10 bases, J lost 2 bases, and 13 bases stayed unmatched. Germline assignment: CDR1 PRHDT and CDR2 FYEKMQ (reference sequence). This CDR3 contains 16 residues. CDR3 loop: CATKNGGGAYTDTQYF. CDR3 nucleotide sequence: TGTGCCACCAAGAACGGCGGGGGGGCCTACACAGATACGCAGTATTTT.

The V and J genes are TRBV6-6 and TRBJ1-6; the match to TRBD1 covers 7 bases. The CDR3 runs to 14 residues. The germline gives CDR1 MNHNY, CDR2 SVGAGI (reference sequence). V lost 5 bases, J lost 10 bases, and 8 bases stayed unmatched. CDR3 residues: CASSAPGGKSPLHF. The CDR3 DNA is TGTGCCAGCAGTGCTCCAGGGGGAAAGTCACCCCTCCACTTT.

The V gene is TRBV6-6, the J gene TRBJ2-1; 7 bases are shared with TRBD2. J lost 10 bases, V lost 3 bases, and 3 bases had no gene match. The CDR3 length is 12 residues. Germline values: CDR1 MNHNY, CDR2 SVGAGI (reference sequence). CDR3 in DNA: TGTGCCAGCAGTTATCCGGGGGGAGAGCAGTTCTTC. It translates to CASSYPGGEQFF.

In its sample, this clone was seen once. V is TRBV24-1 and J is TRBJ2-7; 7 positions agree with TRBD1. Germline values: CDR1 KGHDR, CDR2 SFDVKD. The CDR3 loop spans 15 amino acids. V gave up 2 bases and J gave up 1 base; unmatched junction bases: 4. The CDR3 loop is CATSDSQGRSYEQYF. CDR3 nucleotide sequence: TGTGCCACCAGTGATTCACAGGGGCGATCCTACGAGCAGTACTTC.

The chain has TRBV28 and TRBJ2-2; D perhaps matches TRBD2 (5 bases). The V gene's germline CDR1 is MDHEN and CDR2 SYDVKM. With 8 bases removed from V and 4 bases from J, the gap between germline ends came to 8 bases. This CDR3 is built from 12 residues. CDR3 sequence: CASQRSTGELFF. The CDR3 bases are TGTGCCAGCCAGCGGAGCACCGGGGAGCTGTTTTTT.

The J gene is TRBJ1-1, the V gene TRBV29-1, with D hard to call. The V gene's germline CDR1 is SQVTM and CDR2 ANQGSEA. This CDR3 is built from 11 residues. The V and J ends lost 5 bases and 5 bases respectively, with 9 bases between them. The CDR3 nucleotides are TGCAGCGTTAGAGATTCAACTGAAGCTTTCTTT. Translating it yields CSVRDSTEAFF.

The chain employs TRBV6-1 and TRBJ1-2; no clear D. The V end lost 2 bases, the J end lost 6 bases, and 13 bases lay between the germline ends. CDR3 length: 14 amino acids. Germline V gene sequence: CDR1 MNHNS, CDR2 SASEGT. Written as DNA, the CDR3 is TGTGCCAGCAGTGAACTCGACGGGAGGGATGGCTACACCTTC. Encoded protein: CASSELDGRDGYTF.

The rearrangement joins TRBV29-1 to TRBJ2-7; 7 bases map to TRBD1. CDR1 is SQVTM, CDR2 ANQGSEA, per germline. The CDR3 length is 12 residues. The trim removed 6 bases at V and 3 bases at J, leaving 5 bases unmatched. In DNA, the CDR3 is TGCAGCGTCCCGGGACAGAGCTACGAGCAGTACTTC. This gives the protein CSVPGQSYEQYF.

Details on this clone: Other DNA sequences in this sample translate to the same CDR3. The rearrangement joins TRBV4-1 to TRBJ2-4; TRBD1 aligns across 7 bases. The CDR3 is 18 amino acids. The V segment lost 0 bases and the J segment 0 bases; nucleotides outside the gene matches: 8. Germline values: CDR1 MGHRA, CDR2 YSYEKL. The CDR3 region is CASSQDRDRALAKNIQYF. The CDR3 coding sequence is TGCGCCAGCAGCCAAGACCGGGACAGAGCGCTAGCCAAAAACATTCAGTACTTC.

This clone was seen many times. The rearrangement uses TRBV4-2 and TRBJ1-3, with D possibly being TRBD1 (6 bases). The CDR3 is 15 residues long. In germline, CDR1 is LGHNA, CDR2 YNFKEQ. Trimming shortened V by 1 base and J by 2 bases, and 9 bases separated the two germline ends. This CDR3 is CASSQVAGAGNTIYF. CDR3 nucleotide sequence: TGTGCCAGCAGCCAAGTAGCAGGGGCTGGAAACACCATATATTTT.

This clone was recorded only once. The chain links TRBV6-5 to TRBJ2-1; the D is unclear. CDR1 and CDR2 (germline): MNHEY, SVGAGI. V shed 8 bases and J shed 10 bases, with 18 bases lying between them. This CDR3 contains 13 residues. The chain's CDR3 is CASLYPPLVEQFF. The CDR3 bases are TGTGCCAGCCTCTACCCACCTCTGGTGGAGCAGTTCTTC.

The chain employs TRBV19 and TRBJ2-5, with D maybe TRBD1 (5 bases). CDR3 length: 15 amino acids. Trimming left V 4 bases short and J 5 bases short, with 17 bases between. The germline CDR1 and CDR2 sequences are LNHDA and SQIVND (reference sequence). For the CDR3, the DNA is TGTGCCAGTAGTAGCCTGGGGCCGACCAGGGAGACCCAGTACTTC. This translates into CASSSLGPTRETQYF.

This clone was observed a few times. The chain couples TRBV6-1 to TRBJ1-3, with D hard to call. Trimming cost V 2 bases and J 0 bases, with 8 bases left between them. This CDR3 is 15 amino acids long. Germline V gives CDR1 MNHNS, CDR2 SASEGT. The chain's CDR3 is CASSELDGSGNTIYF. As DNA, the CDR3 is TGTGCCAGCAGTGAACTAGACGGCTCTGGAAACACCATATATTTT.

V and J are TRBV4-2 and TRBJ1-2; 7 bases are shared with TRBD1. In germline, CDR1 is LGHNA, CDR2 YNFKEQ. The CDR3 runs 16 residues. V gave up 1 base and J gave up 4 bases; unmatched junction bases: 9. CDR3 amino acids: CASSQVSDRVAYGYTF. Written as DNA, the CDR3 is TGTGCCAGCAGCCAAGTGTCAGACAGGGTGGCCTATGGCTACACCTTC.

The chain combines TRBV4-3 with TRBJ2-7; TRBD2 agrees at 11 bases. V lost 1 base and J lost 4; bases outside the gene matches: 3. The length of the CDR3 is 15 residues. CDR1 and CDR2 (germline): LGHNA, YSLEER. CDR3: CASSQGLAGTYEQYF. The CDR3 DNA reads TGCGCCAGCAGCCAAGGACTAGCGGGGACATACGAGCAGTACTTC.

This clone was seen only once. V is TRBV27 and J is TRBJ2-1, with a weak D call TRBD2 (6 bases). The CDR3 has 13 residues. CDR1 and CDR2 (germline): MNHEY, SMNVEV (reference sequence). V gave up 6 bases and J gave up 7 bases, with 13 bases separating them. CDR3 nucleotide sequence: TGTGCCAGCAGCTACCGGGGGTTAAATGAGCAGTTCTTC. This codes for CASSYRGLNEQFF.

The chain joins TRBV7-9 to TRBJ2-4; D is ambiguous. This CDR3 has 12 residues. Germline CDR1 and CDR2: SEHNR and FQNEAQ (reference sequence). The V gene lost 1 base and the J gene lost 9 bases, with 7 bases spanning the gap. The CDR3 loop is CASSLERVIQYF. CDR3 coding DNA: TGTGCCAGCAGCTTAGAACGGGTCATTCAGTACTTC.

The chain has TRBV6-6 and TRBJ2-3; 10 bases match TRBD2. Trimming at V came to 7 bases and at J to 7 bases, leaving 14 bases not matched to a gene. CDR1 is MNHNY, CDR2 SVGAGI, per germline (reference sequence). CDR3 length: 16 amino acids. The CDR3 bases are TGTGCCAGCACTAAAAGCGGGGGGGACCCTAAAAATACGCAGTATTTT. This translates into CASTKSGGDPKNTQYF.